A single sample gave rise to the 32 T cell receptor beta chains below, sequenced in a study of blood T cell repertoires in COVID-19. The method was immunoSEQ multiplex PCR; TCRdb's version includes in-frame clones alone and lacks a portion of them. The sample holds over 40,000 clones; 86% are singletons and the top ten take 2.5% to 3.5%. Sequencing was carried out using peripheral blood. Receptors originate from a woman of 80 years or more with acute or convalescent COVID-19.

The V and J genes are TRBV6-1 and TRBJ2-5; unclear D gene. The CDR3 consists of 13 residues. Germline V gene lookup returns CDR1 MNHNS and CDR2 SASEGT. The ends were cut back, 3 bases at V and 5 bases at J, with 10 bases in the middle. The CDR3 nucleotides are TGTGCCAGCAGTGAGGCAGGCTCCGAGACCCAGTACTTC. Residues: CASSEAGSETQYF.

The V call is TRBV30, the J call TRBJ1-1; D might be TRBD1 (5 bases). The germline V and J ends were trimmed by 1 base and 0 bases, with 9 bases remaining between them. CDR1 and CDR2 (germline): GTSNPN, SVGIG (reference sequence). The CDR3 has 14 residues. The chain's CDR3 is CAWSGGVLNTEAFF. DNA of the CDR3: TGTGCCTGGAGTGGGGGGGTATTGAACACTGAAGCTTTCTTT.

This clone was detected a few times. The V gene is TRBV10-1, the J gene TRBJ2-3, with a weak D call TRBD2 (5 bases). Trimming left V 2 bases short and J 2 bases short, with 11 bases between. The V gene's germline CDR1 is WNHNN and CDR2 SYGVQD (reference sequence). The CDR3 covers 15 residues. The CDR3: CASSEGGLSTDTQYF. The CDR3 DNA follows: TGCGCCAGCAGTGAGGGCGGGCTCTCCACAGATACGCAGTATTTT.

The chain carries TRBV18 and TRBJ2-1, with TRBD1 matching 11 bases. Trimming removed 3 bases from V and 6 bases from J; junction bases left unmatched: 4. Germline V lookup: CDR1 KGHSH, CDR2 LQKENI. The CDR3 has 15 amino acids. The CDR3 DNA reads TGTGCCAGCTCACCCCGGGGGACAGGGGGCAATGAGCAGTTCTTC. It yields the protein CASSPRGTGGNEQFF.

The chain joins TRBV18 to TRBJ2-3; weak D call: TRBD2 (5 bases). There are 13 residues in the CDR3. Germline V gene data show CDR1 as KGHSH and CDR2 as LQKENI. V gave up 6 bases and J gave up 7 bases, with 14 bases separating them. The CDR3 protein is CASSPGSPNTQYF. The CDR3 DNA reads TGTGCCAGCTCTCCGGGGTCCCCTAATACGCAGTATTTT. Together with reference TRBV18 and TRBJ2-3, the CDR3 gives the full variable domain: NAGVMQNPRHLVRRRGQEARLRCSPMKGHSHVYWYRQLPEEGLKFMVYLQKENIIDESGMPKERFSAEFPKEGPSILRIQQVVRGDSAAYFCASSPGSPNTQYFGPGTRLTVL.

The rearrangement links TRBV5-6 to TRBJ1-1, with 7 bases lining up with TRBD1. Germline loops: CDR1 SGHDT, CDR2 YYEEEE. J gave up 8 bases and V 4 bases, and 8 bases lay outside the gene matches. The CDR3 totals 13 residues. The CDR3, as DNA: TGTGCCAGCAGCCAGGGGGGCGGCATGGAAGCTTTCTTT. Amino acid sequence: CASSQGGGMEAFF. Full variable domain (remainder filled in from reference TRBV5-6 and TRBJ1-1): DAGVTQSPTHLIKTRGQQVTLRCSPKSGHDTVSWYQQALGQGPQFIFQYYEEEERQRGNFPDRFSGHQFPNYSSELNVNALLLGDSALYLCASSQGGGMEAFFGQGTRLTVV.

V is TRBV11-2 and J is TRBJ2-7; no clear D. Germline V gene lookup returns CDR1 SGHAT and CDR2 FQNNGV. The CDR3 runs to 14 residues. V gave up 0 bases and J gave up 2 bases, with 8 bases separating them. In DNA, the CDR3 is TGTGCCAGCAGCTTAGAACAGATTACCTACGAGCAGTACTTC. It yields the protein CASSLEQITYEQYF.

The V call is TRBV4-1, the J call TRBJ1-3; 8 bases line up with TRBD1. CDR1 is MGHRA, CDR2 YSYEKL, per germline. J gave up 3 bases and V 0 bases, and 7 bases lay outside the gene matches. The CDR3 contains 17 residues. The CDR3 sequence is CASSQEAGQGYGNTIYF. The CDR3 bases are TGCGCCAGCAGCCAAGAGGCCGGACAGGGTTATGGAAACACCATATATTTT.

The V gene is TRBV2, the J gene TRBJ2-2, with D possibly matching TRBD1 (7 bases). The germline CDR1 and CDR2 sequences are SNHLY and FYNNEI. The CDR3 is 15 amino acids. V dropped 6 bases and J dropped 6 bases, with 17 bases sitting between them. CDR3 sequence (DNA): TGTGCCAGCAGCGAACTCAGGGGGGTCGCCGGGGAGCTGTTTTTT. Amino acids: CASSELRGVAGELFF.

V usage is TRBV29-1 and J usage is TRBJ1-4; a weak D match, TRBD1 (5 bases). Germline CDR1 reads SQVTM; CDR2 reads ANQGSEA. V was shortened by 5 bases and J by 4 bases, with 11 bases between the two germline ends. The CDR3 runs 13 residues. The CDR3 reads CSVTGGFNEKLFF. The CDR3 bases are TGCAGCGTTACCGGGGGATTTAATGAAAAACTGTTTTTT.

The gene calls are TRBV11-2 and TRBJ1-2; D ambiguous. Trimming removed 2 bases at V and 1 base at J, with 5 bases between. Germline V CDR1 and CDR2: SGHAT, FQNNGV. This CDR3 is built from 13 residues. CDR3 coding DNA: TGTGCCAGCAGCTTACAACTTAACTATGGCTACACCTTC. It encodes CASSLQLNYGYTF.

This clone was detected only once. V gene TRBV5-6 combines with J gene TRBJ1-5, with 7 bases fitting TRBD1. This CDR3 has 14 amino acids. CDR1 is SGHDT, CDR2 YYEEEE, per germline. Trimming removed 5 bases from V and 2 bases from J; junction bases left unmatched: 4. Written as DNA, the CDR3 is TGTGCCAGCAGTTACGGACAGGGCAATCAGCCCCAGCATTTT. The encoded protein is CASSYGQGNQPQHF.

The table lists this clone with a few counts. The CDR3 sequence: CASLPTLGGNTIYF. The CDR3 bases are TGTGCCAGCCTTCCAACCCTGGGCGGAAACACCATATATTTT. This chain links TRBV19 with TRBJ1-3, with no clear D. V lost 9 bases and J lost 4, with 16 bases in between. This CDR3 spans 14 amino acids. CDR1 and CDR2 from the germline V gene are LNHDA and SQIVND (reference sequence).

The chain has TRBV7-9 and TRBJ2-2; TRBD1 agrees at 7 bases. The germline gives CDR1 SEHNR, CDR2 FQNEAQ (reference sequence). V was clipped by 0 bases and J by 5 bases; unmatched bases: 0. CDR3 length equals 14 residues. The CDR3 DNA follows: TGTGCCAGCAGCTTAGCGGGACAGACCGGGGAGCTGTTTTTT. This sequence encodes CASSLAGQTGELFF.

The chain carries TRBV21-1 and TRBJ1-2; TRBD1 is taken as the D call from the table, unchecked against the DNA. TRBV21-1 is described as a pseudogene. There are 15 residues in the CDR3. DNA for the CDR3: TGTGCCAGCAGCAAAGTGACAGGGATTAATGTTGGCTACACCTTC. Amino acid sequence: CASSKVTGINVGYTF.

V is TRBV30 and J is TRBJ2-2; 10 nucleotides align to TRBD1. Germline CDR1 GTSNPN, CDR2 SVGIG (reference sequence). The CDR3 loop spans 13 amino acids. V shed 7 bases, J shed 5 bases, and the junction held 4 bases outside the gene matches. CDR3 nucleotides: TGTGCCTCTGGACAGGGGGGAACCGGGGAGCTGTTTTTT. Translated, it gives CASGQGGTGELFF.

A few counts support this clone. The chain joins TRBV6-6 to TRBJ1-2; TRBD1 matches 8 bases. After removal of 6 bases from V and 6 bases from J, the junction contained 6 bases not matched to a gene. CDR3 size: 13 residues. CDR1 MNHNY and CDR2 SVGAGI come from the germline V gene (reference sequence). The CDR3: CASRDGTGNGYTF. The CDR3 DNA reads as TGTGCCAGCAGGGATGGGACAGGCAATGGCTACACCTTC.

The V and J genes are TRBV25-1 and TRBJ1-1; D not certain. There are 11 residues in the CDR3. Trimming took 6 bases from V and 4 from J, leaving 6 bases between them. Germline-derived CDR1 and CDR2 are MGHDK and SYGVNS. The CDR3 region is CASRSGTEAFF. The CDR3, as DNA: TGTGCCAGCAGGAGCGGCACTGAAGCTTTCTTT.

The chain is built from TRBV18 and TRBJ1-3, with D perhaps TRBD1 (6 bases). The CDR3 has 16 residues. Germline CDR1 and CDR2: KGHSH and LQKENI. V lost 5 bases and J 4 bases, leaving 18 bases between the germline ends. CDR3 DNA: TGTGCCAGCTCATCTTTAGCTACAGGGCCCGGAAACACCATATATTTT. Translation gives CASSSLATGPGNTIYF.

V is TRBV19 and J is TRBJ1-1, with TRBD1 identical over 9 bases. CDR1 and CDR2 from the germline V gene are LNHDA and SQIVND (reference sequence). This CDR3 is built from 18 residues. Trimming removed 1 base from V and 4 bases from J; junction bases left unmatched: 13. The CDR3 sequence: CASSIGQGQGGRSTEAFF. The CDR3, as DNA: TGTGCCAGTAGTATAGGCCAGGGACAGGGTGGTAGAAGCACTGAAGCTTTCTTT. The variable domain in full, completed from reference TRBV19 and TRBJ1-1, reads DGGITQSPKYLFRKEGQNVTLSCEQNLNHDAMYWYRQDPGQGLRLIYYSQIVNDFQKGDIAEGYSVSREKKESFPLTVTSAQKNPTAFYLCASSIGQGQGGRSTEAFFGQGTRLTVV.

With regard to this clone: A junction end diverges from the germline sequence, so it may reflect a read error. The V gene is TRBV20-1, the J gene TRBJ1-1; D is possibly TRBD1 (5 bases). The length of the CDR3 is 13 residues. Germline V gives CDR1 DFQATT, CDR2 SNEGSKA (reference sequence). Here the CDR3 DNA reads TGCAGAGCTAGTCCAGGGCTGAACACTGAAGCTTTCTTT. It specifies CRASPGLNTEAFF.

This chain joins TRBV30 and TRBJ1-5; TRBD1 matches 8 bases. This CDR3 contains 15 residues. Germline trimming cut 0 bases from V and 4 bases from J; bases unmatched to any gene: 5. Germline V lookup: CDR1 GTSNPN, CDR2 SVGIG (reference sequence). The CDR3 DNA follows: TGTGCCTGGAGTGTACCCGGGACAGGAAATCAGCCCCAGCATTTT. Translation: CAWSVPGTGNQPQHF.

The chain has TRBV18 and TRBJ1-3, with D perhaps TRBD1 (6 bases). V was trimmed by 5 bases and J by 0 bases, leaving 8 bases between them. The CDR3 has 14 residues. Germline loops: CDR1 KGHSH, CDR2 LQKENI. The CDR3 loop is CASSVDSSGNTIYF. The CDR3 nucleotides read TGTGCCAGCTCAGTGGACAGCTCTGGAAACACCATATATTTT.

V gene TRBV7-2 combines with J gene TRBJ2-1; 7 nucleotides agree with TRBD1. V lost 4 bases, J lost 5 bases, and 8 bases stayed unmatched. The CDR3 contains 15 residues. Germline V CDR1 and CDR2: SGHTA, FQGNSA. The CDR3 bases are TGTGCCAGCAGCTCGCCTGCCAGGGGGAACAATGAGCAGTTCTTC. Its translation: CASSSPARGNNEQFF.

The V and J genes are TRBV7-9 and TRBJ2-7; weak D call: TRBD1 (5 bases). Per the germline V gene, CDR1 is SEHNR and CDR2 is FQNEAQ (reference sequence). This CDR3 has 14 amino acids. Trimming left V 1 base short and J 3 bases short, with 10 bases between. Written as DNA, the CDR3 is TGTGCCAGCAGCTTAGGGCAGGGATACTACGAGCAGTACTTC. Its protein is CASSLGQGYYEQYF. Variable domain in full (rest from reference TRBV7-9 and TRBJ2-7): DTGVSQNPRHKITKRGQNVTFRCDPISEHNRLYWYRQTLGQGPEFLTYFQNEAQLEKSRLLSDRFSAERPKGSFSTLEIQRTEQGDSAMYLCASSLGQGYYEQYFGPGTRLTVT.

The J gene is TRBJ2-1, the V gene TRBV12-3 or TRBV12-4; 7 bases fit TRBD2. After removal of 3 bases from V and 9 bases from J, the junction contained 2 bases not matched to a gene. The CDR3 is made up of 12 amino acids. In DNA, the CDR3 is TGTGCCAGCAGTTTGGGGGGGGGTGAGCAGTTCTTC. This gives the protein CASSLGGGEQFF.

The chain joins TRBV5-1 to TRBJ1-6; 8 bases fit TRBD1. Trimming removed 2 bases from V and 6 bases from J; junction bases left unmatched: 1. The CDR3 totals 14 residues. Germline-derived CDR1 and CDR2 are SGHRS and YFSETQ. CDR3 sequence reads: CASSFGQGNSPLHF. The DNA of the CDR3 is TGCGCCAGCAGCTTCGGACAGGGTAATTCACCCCTCCACTTT.

This clone was counted only a few times. The chain uses TRBV5-1 and TRBJ1-2, with a weak D call TRBD1 (5 bases). This CDR3 has 13 residues. Germline CDR1 and CDR2: SGHRS and YFSETQ. Trimming left V 2 bases short and J 4 bases short, with 9 bases between. The CDR3 sequence: CASSFDSAYGYTF. The CDR3 coding sequence is TGCGCCAGCAGCTTCGACAGTGCCTATGGCTACACCTTC.

V is TRBV6-5 and J is TRBJ1-1; a weak D match, TRBD1 (5 bases). Between the trimmed V and J ends, which lost 0 bases and 1 base, there was a span of 6 bases. The CDR3 contains 14 residues. CDR1 is MNHEY, CDR2 SVGAGI, per germline. CDR3 residues: CASSYSDKNTEAFF. The CDR3 nucleotides are TGTGCCAGCAGTTACTCGGACAAGAACACTGAAGCTTTCTTT.

This chain connects TRBV10-1 to TRBJ2-7; 7 bases map to TRBD2. The ends lost 7 bases at V and 0 bases at J; junction bases unmatched: 18. The CDR3 extends over 18 amino acids. Germline CDR1 is WNHNN and CDR2 is SYGVQD (reference sequence). This chain's CDR3 is CASTPGGPPPRSSYEQYF. The CDR3 DNA sequence: TGCGCCAGCACTCCGGGGGGACCCCCCCCCAGGAGCTCCTACGAGCAGTACTTC.

The rearrangement joins TRBV7-8 to TRBJ2-3; D is uncertain. In germline, CDR1 is SGHVS, CDR2 FQNEAQ. This CDR3 contains 15 residues. V was cut by 4 bases and J by 4 bases, with 15 bases left in between. CDR3 amino acids: CASSSIRGSSDTQYF. CDR3 DNA: TGTGCCAGCAGCTCTATTCGCGGCAGCTCAGATACGCAGTATTTT.

A few counts support this clone. The CDR3 loop is CATSDTTGGEMDTQYF. The CDR3 DNA is TGTGCCACCAGTGATACGACAGGGGGGGAGATGGATACGCAGTATTTT. This chain links TRBV24-1 with TRBJ2-3; 9 bases match TRBD1. The junction had 9 bases not matched to a gene; V was cut back by 3 bases and J by 6 bases. CDR3 size: 16 residues. The germline V gene encodes CDR1 KGHDR and CDR2 SFDVKD.